This record covers a single T cell receptor beta chain. Trimming stripped 4 bases from V and 6 bases from J, with 13 bases between. The germline V gene encodes CDR1 SNHLY and CDR2 FYNNEI. The CDR3 is made up of 15 amino acids. This entry comes from a study of blood T cell repertoires in COVID-19. The wider study: Donors in the United States, Italy and Spain gave samples during acute or convalescent COVID-19. In each case, the material was cDNA or gDNA derived from T cells, B-cell-depleted T cells, or PBMCs.

In the study's own analysis: By means of reference gene primer amplification, nucleated cell counts were estimated. Profiled with immunoSEQ multiplex PCR; TCRdb holds only in-frame clones, not every one. D and trimming come from the DNA, and the V and J calls and clone size come from that table. Of just under 65,000 clones detected, 65% to 90% appear once; the ten largest clones hold about 1.1%. The chain carries TRBV2 and TRBJ1-6; D ambiguous. The sequence came from a man in his forties or fifties with acute or convalescent COVID-19. The sequencing input was peripheral blood. As DNA, the CDR3 is TGTGCCAGCAGTGTTCAGGTTATAGGTAATTCACCCCTCCACTTT. This encodes CASSVQVIGNSPLHF.